These 11 T cell receptor beta chains came from one sample sequenced in a study of T cell repertoires in cytomegalovirus infection. No antigen is known for these receptors. MiXCR, run by TCRdb on the reads, gives a single entry per CDR3 protein. This table holds roughly 920,000 distinct CDR3 sequences, around 30% found once. The material sequenced was cultured CD8+ T cells from PBMCs, taken from culture after CMV antigen stimulation. All receptors derive from a human donor in good health (CMV status not recorded). Some clones in this sample may be carry-over from other donors' samples.

V gene TRBV3-1 combines with J gene TRBJ2-7; D ambiguous. Trimming cost V 0 bases and J 5 bases, with 5 bases left between them. CDR3 size: 12 residues. Germline V gene data show CDR1 as LGHDT and CDR2 as YNNKEL (reference sequence). CDR3 in amino acids: CASSQELHEQYF. CDR3 bases: TGTGCCAGCAGCCAAGAGTTGCACGAGCAGTACTTC.

The chain combines TRBV5-5 with TRBJ1-5, with 10 bases matching TRBD1. The CDR3 runs to 14 residues. The J segment lost 5 bases and the V segment lost 6 bases, leaving 5 bases of the junction unmatched. From germline, CDR1 is SGHKS and CDR2 YYEKEE (reference sequence). The CDR3 sequence: CASTPGQGDQPQHF. In nucleotides, the CDR3 is TGTGCCAGCACCCCTGGACAGGGGGATCAGCCCCAGCATTTT.

This chain connects TRBV9 to TRBJ2-1; TRBD2 matches 14 bases. CDR1 is SGDLS, CDR2 YYNGEE, per germline. V was pared by 1 base and J by 9 bases, with 6 bases of the junction left unmatched. There are 16 residues in the CDR3. The CDR3, as DNA: TGTGCCAGCAGCGTATCCGGACTAGCGGGGGGTACTGAGCAGTTCTTC. Protein product: CASSVSGLAGGTEQFF.

The chain carries TRBV27 and TRBJ2-1; no clear D gene. Trimming took off 0 bases at V and 9 bases at J, with 15 bases between the two ends. Per the germline V gene, CDR1 is MNHEY and CDR2 is SMNVEV (reference sequence). The CDR3 covers 15 residues. The DNA of the CDR3 is TGTGCCAGCAGTTTATCAGGGTTCCGTACAACTGAGCAGTTCTTC. Translating it yields CASSLSGFRTTEQFF.

The gene calls are TRBV5-1 and TRBJ2-3; 9 positions agree with TRBD2. The CDR3 consists of 15 residues. V lost 4 bases and J lost 2; bases outside the gene matches: 5. CDR1 SGHRS and CDR2 YFSETQ come from the germline V gene. In DNA, the CDR3 is TGCGCCAGCAGCCTGCGGGGGGGATTCACAGATACGCAGTATTTT. It is translated as CASSLRGGFTDTQYF.

This rearrangement joins TRBV3-1 to TRBJ2-7; D is undetermined. Trimming removed 2 bases from V and 4 bases from J, with 6 bases in between. The CDR3 loop spans 12 amino acids. Germline CDR1 and CDR2: LGHDT and YNNKEL (reference sequence). CDR3 sequence reads: CASSQWGYEQYF. CDR3 DNA sequence: TGTGCCAGCAGCCAATGGGGATACGAGCAGTACTTC.

This clonotype was seen a few times. This chain connects TRBV3-1 to TRBJ2-1; the D call may be TRBD1 or TRBD2 (5 bases each). In germline, CDR1 is LGHDT, CDR2 YNNKEL (reference sequence). CDR3 size: 17 residues. V dropped 1 base and J dropped 0 bases, with 13 bases sitting between them. The CDR3 spells CASSQGDVPLSYNEQFF. CDR3 bases: TGTGCCAGCAGCCAAGGGGACGTCCCACTCTCCTACAATGAGCAGTTCTTC.

V and J are TRBV7-9 and TRBJ2-3, with TRBD1 identical over 10 bases. With 4 bases clipped from V and 5 bases from J, the junction kept 9 bases outside the gene matches. Germline V gene sequence: CDR1 SEHNR, CDR2 FQNEAQ (reference sequence). The CDR3 consists of 16 residues. CDR3 sequence (DNA): TGTGCCAGCAGCTACCGGGACAGGGGACCCGGAGATACGCAGTATTTT. It translates to CASSYRDRGPGDTQYF.

The table lists this clonotype with a count of one. The chain has TRBV4-2 and TRBJ2-3, with D possibly TRBD2 on 6 matching bases. The V end was cut by 4 bases, the J end by 1 base, with 15 bases between. CDR1 and CDR2 from the germline V gene are LGHNA and YNFKEQ. The CDR3 extends over 16 amino acids. CDR3 DNA sequence: TGTGCCAGCAGCCCTTTGGGAGGATATGGCACAGATACGCAGTATTTT. Its protein is CASSPLGGYGTDTQYF.

J is TRBJ1-1 and V is TRBV7-9; TRBD1 is a possible D gene (5 bases). This CDR3 comprises 16 residues. The germline CDR1 and CDR2 sequences are SEHNR and FQNEAQ (reference sequence). Trimming shortened V by 5 bases and J by 0 bases, and 16 bases separated the two germline ends. The CDR3 here is CASSPTAGLMNTEAFF. DNA of the CDR3: TGTGCCAGCAGCCCAACCGCGGGACTGATGAACACTGAAGCTTTCTTT.

The chain joins TRBV7-8 to TRBJ2-1, with TRBD2 matching over 12 bases. The germline gives CDR1 SGHVS, CDR2 FQNEAQ. V was clipped by 5 bases and J by 8 bases; unmatched bases: 10. The CDR3 runs 16 residues. The CDR3, as DNA: TGTGCCAGCAGCGCCAATCTAGCGGGGGGGATCGATGAGCAGTTCTTC. This translates into CASSANLAGGIDEQFF.